Following are 7 T cell receptor beta chains from one sample sequenced in a study of blood T cell repertoires in COVID-19. This table comes from immunoSEQ multiplex PCR, and its TCRdb copy is limited to in-frame clones, with some not included. The sample has 40,000 or so clones, 80% to 90% seen once. Sequences were obtained from peripheral blood. Receptor source: a human donor in a cohort sampled during active COVID-19.

This chain connects TRBV9 to TRBJ1-2, with TRBD1 matching over 8 bases. The CDR3 is made up of 15 amino acids. Germline-derived CDR1 and CDR2 are SGDLS and YYNGEE. V dropped 1 base and J dropped 5; count of bases not matched to a gene: 7. The CDR3 loop is CASSVPSTGEYGYTF. In nucleotides, the CDR3 is TGTGCCAGCAGCGTACCCTCGACAGGGGAGTATGGCTACACCTTC.

This clone was detected only once. The V call is TRBV5-5, the J call TRBJ1-5; 7 bases fit TRBD1. The CDR3 covers 15 residues. Germline CDR1 is SGHKS and CDR2 is YYEKEE (reference sequence). With 0 bases clipped from V and 4 bases from J, the junction kept 4 bases outside the gene matches. The CDR3 region is CASSLGSGGNQPQHF. CDR3 in DNA: TGTGCCAGCAGCTTGGGCTCAGGGGGTAATCAGCCCCAGCATTTT.

V usage is TRBV29-1 and J usage is TRBJ1-2; 8 bases agree with TRBD1. This CDR3 spans 11 amino acids. The V gene end was trimmed by 8 bases and the J gene end by 11 bases; junction bases not matched to a gene: 10. Germline V CDR1 and CDR2: SQVTM, ANQGSEA. The CDR3 loop reads CSTGQGGLYTF. DNA of the CDR3: TGCAGCACCGGACAGGGTGGGTTATACACCTTC.

The V and J genes are TRBV5-1 and TRBJ2-7; D remains ambiguous. The length of the CDR3 is 15 residues. Trimming removed 6 bases from V and 2 bases from J, with 18 bases in between. CDR1 SGHRS and CDR2 YFSETQ come from the germline V gene. In nucleotides, the CDR3 is TGCGCCAGCACGTCCCAGGCTCTCCCCCCCTACGAGCAGTACTTC. The encoded protein is CASTSQALPPYEQYF.

The V call is TRBV6-1, the J call TRBJ1-2, with D unresolved. The CDR3 sequence is 13 residues long. The germline gives CDR1 MNHNS, CDR2 SASEGT. The ends were cut back, 2 bases at V and 7 bases at J, with 11 bases in the middle. Written as DNA, the CDR3 is TGTGCCAGCAGTGAAACGGGGTGGGTTGGCTACACCTTC. Encoded protein: CASSETGWVGYTF.

The chain is built from TRBV14 and TRBJ2-7; 12 positions match TRBD2. The CDR3 sequence is 16 residues long. Looked up from germline, CDR1 is SGHDN and CDR2 is FVKESK. The V segment lost 0 bases and the J segment 2 bases; nucleotides outside the gene matches: 2. In nucleotides, the CDR3 is TGTGCCAGCAGCCAAGAACGGACTAGCGGGGCCTACGAGCAGTACTTC. Its protein is CASSQERTSGAYEQYF. Based on the CDR3 plus reference TRBV14 and TRBJ2-7, the full variable domain is EAGVTQFPSHSVIEKGQTVTLRCDPISGHDNLYWYRRVMGKEIKFLLHFVKESKQDESGMPNNRFLAERTGGTYSTLKVQPAELEDSGVYFCASSQERTSGAYEQYFGPGTRLTVT.

The V call is TRBV19, the J call TRBJ1-1, with 9 bases fitting TRBD1. Germline trimming cut 10 bases from V and 1 base from J; bases unmatched to any gene: 7. Per the germline V gene, CDR1 is LNHDA and CDR2 is SQIVND (reference sequence). There are 14 residues in the CDR3. CDR3 sequence reads: CAISPTGGNTEAFF. The DNA of the CDR3 is TGTGCCATCTCCCCGACAGGGGGGAACACTGAAGCTTTCTTT.